A selection of T cell receptor beta chains follows, all from one sample in a study of T cells in Graves' hyperthyroidism and ophthalmopathy. TCRdb used MiXCR to reprocess the multiplex PCR reads, holding one entry per CDR3 protein. The table lists approximately 710,000 distinct CDR3 sequences, roughly 17% of them singletons. Sequencing was performed on blood. The receptors stem from a man aged 45-60 years with Graves' hyperthyroidism. Each CDR3 is given with its conserved first and last residue. The order of the fields is J gene, clone size, V gene, D gene, CDR3 protein, CDR3 DNA. The D gene is left open where the match is weak. Size tells how often a clone was seen (once, few, many) or the class of an expanded clone, and some rows leave it out.

J gene: TRBJ1-2
clone size: many
V gene: TRBV7-2
D gene: .
CDR3 protein: CASSLLGANYGYTF
CDR3 DNA: TGTGCCAGCAGCCTTTTGGGAGCGAACTATGGCTACACCTTC

J gene: TRBJ2-4
clone size: .
V gene: TRBV7-9
D gene: TRBD1
CDR3 protein: CASSPGTGGDLAKNIQYF
CDR3 DNA: TGTGCCAGCAGCCCCGGGACAGGGGGTGACCTAGCCAAAAACATTCAGTACTTC

J gene: TRBJ2-3
clone size: few
V gene: TRBV4-2
D gene: TRBD2
CDR3 protein: CASSQEGPSGKGTDTQYF
CDR3 DNA: TGTGCCAGCAGCCAAGAAGGGCCTAGCGGGAAAGGAACAGATACGCAGTATTTT

J gene: TRBJ2-2
clone size: many
V gene: TRBV27
D gene: TRBD1
CDR3 protein: CASSRDRAGELFF
CDR3 DNA: TGTGCCAGCAGTAGAGACAGGGCCGGGGAGCTGTTTTTT

J gene: TRBJ2-2
clone size: many
V gene: TRBV12-3/TRBV12-4
D gene: .
CDR3 protein: CASSPSRDSANTGELFF
CDR3 DNA: TGTGCCAGCAGCCCCAGCCGGGACTCCGCGAACACCGGGGAGCTGTTTTTT

J gene: TRBJ2-1
clone size: few
V gene: TRBV7-2
D gene: .
CDR3 protein: CASSQGIYNEQFF
CDR3 DNA: TGTGCCAGCAGCCAAGGGATATACAATGAGCAGTTCTTC

J gene: TRBJ2-3
clone size: .
V gene: TRBV18
D gene: TRBD2
CDR3 protein: CASSPPEAGGRTDTQYF
CDR3 DNA: TGTGCCAGCTCACCACCGGAGGCGGGAGGGAGAACAGATACGCAGTATTTT

J gene: TRBJ2-7
clone size: .
V gene: TRBV19
D gene: .
CDR3 protein: CASSVRAVTYEQYF
CDR3 DNA: TGTGCCAGTAGTGTGCGGGCGGTTACCTACGAGCAGTACTTC

J gene: TRBJ2-7
clone size: .
V gene: TRBV11-2
D gene: .
CDR3 protein: CASSAPKGGAAYEQYF
CDR3 DNA: TGTGCCAGCAGCGCACCAAAAGGGGGAGCCGCGTACGAGCAGTACTTC

J gene: TRBJ2-5
clone size: .
V gene: TRBV4-3
D gene: TRBD2
CDR3 protein: CASSQDTSGSLSRETQYF
CDR3 DNA: TGCGCCAGCAGCCAAGATACTAGCGGGAGCCTTAGCCGAGAGACCCAGTACTTC

J gene: TRBJ2-7
clone size: .
V gene: TRBV7-9
D gene: .
CDR3 protein: CASSLELQGYYEQYF
CDR3 DNA: TGTGCCAGCAGCTTAGAACTGCAGGGCTATTACGAGCAGTACTTC

J gene: TRBJ2-7
clone size: many
V gene: TRBV27
D gene: TRBD2
CDR3 protein: CASSRGGTNREQYF
CDR3 DNA: TGTGCCAGCAGCAGAGGCGGGACTAATCGCGAGCAGTACTTC

J gene: TRBJ2-2
clone size: few
V gene: TRBV27
D gene: TRBD2
CDR3 protein: CASRAAGDTEELFF
CDR3 DNA: TGTGCCAGCCGTGCGGCGGGAGACACCGAGGAGCTGTTTTTT

J gene: TRBJ1-2
clone size: .
V gene: TRBV6-1
D gene: TRBD1
CDR3 protein: CASGITGAAGYTF
CDR3 DNA: TGTGCCAGCGGAATAACAGGGGCGGCTGGCTACACCTTC

J gene: TRBJ2-7
clone size: many
V gene: TRBV18
D gene: TRBD2
CDR3 protein: CASSPPSSGLPYEQYF
CDR3 DNA: TGTGCCAGCTCACCACCGTCTAGCGGGTTACCCTACGAGCAGTACTTC

J gene: TRBJ1-1
clone size: many
V gene: TRBV9
D gene: .
CDR3 protein: CASSVAPENTEAFF
CDR3 DNA: TGTGCCAGCAGCGTAGCGCCGGAGAACACTGAAGCTTTCTTT

J gene: TRBJ1-5
clone size: many
V gene: TRBV30
D gene: .
CDR3 protein: CAWSVRDHNQPQHF
CDR3 DNA: TGTGCCTGGAGTGTTAGGGACCATAATCAGCCCCAGCATTTT

J gene: TRBJ1-4
clone size: .
V gene: TRBV5-4
D gene: .
CDR3 protein: CASSFYGGRKEKLFF
CDR3 DNA: TGTGCCAGCAGCTTTTATGGAGGGAGGAAGGAAAAACTGTTTTTT

J gene: TRBJ1-5
clone size: few
V gene: TRBV2
D gene: .
CDR3 protein: CASRPQGSNQPQHF
CDR3 DNA: TGTGCCAGCAGGCCACAGGGAAGCAATCAGCCCCAGCATTTT

J gene: TRBJ1-6
clone size: .
V gene: TRBV14
D gene: TRBD1
CDR3 protein: CASSQAGTAYNSPLHF
CDR3 DNA: TGTGCCAGCAGCCAGGCCGGGACAGCCTATAATTCACCCCTCCACTTT

J gene: TRBJ1-2
clone size: many
V gene: TRBV20-1
D gene: .
CDR3 protein: CSARDAEQGSYGYTF
CDR3 DNA: TGCAGTGCTAGAGATGCCGAACAGGGAAGCTATGGCTACACCTTC

J gene: TRBJ1-1
clone size: .
V gene: TRBV29-1
D gene: .
CDR3 protein: CSVAPGTGAEAFF
CDR3 DNA: TGCAGCGTCGCGCCCGGAACGGGGGCTGAAGCTTTCTTT

J gene: TRBJ2-1
clone size: many
V gene: TRBV9
D gene: .
CDR3 protein: CASSVALDASHNEQFF
CDR3 DNA: TGTGCCAGCAGCGTAGCTTTGGACGCCAGCCACAATGAGCAGTTCTTC

J gene: TRBJ1-2
clone size: many
V gene: TRBV2
D gene: .
CDR3 protein: CASRVKGYTF
CDR3 DNA: TGTGCCAGCAGGGTAAAGGGCTACACCTTC

J gene: TRBJ2-5
clone size: .
V gene: TRBV6-2/TRBV6-3
D gene: .
CDR3 protein: CAGSCGTQETQYF
CDR3 DNA: TGTGCCGGCAGTTGCGGCACTCAAGAGACCCAGTACTTC

J gene: TRBJ2-3
clone size: .
V gene: TRBV19
D gene: TRBD2
CDR3 protein: CASSQVWGGTDTQYF
CDR3 DNA: TGTGCCAGTTCGCAGGTTTGGGGAGGGACAGATACGCAGTATTTT